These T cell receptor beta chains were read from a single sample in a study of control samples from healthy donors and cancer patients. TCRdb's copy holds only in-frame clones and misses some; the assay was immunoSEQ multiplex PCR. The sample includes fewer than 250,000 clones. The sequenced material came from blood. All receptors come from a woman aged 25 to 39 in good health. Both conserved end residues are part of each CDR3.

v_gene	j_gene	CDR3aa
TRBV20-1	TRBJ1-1	CSASFTGGATEAFF
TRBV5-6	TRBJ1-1	CASSPNREWAITEAFF
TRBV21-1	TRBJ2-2	CASSLDAGELFF
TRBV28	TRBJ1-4	CASSLAGAGSDEKLFF
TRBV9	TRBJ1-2	CASSVEHYGYTF
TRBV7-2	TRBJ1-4	CASSLPQGGAEKLFF
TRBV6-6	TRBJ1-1	CASSWGVRATEAFF
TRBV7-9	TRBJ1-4	CASSFGDKGGSEMYKLFF
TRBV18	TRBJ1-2	CASSPLRGEGGYTF
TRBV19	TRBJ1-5	CASSPGVGDQPQHF
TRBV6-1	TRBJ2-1	CASSVEEGLPYNEQFF
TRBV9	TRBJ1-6	CASSVAAVGNSPLHF
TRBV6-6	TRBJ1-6	CASTYWGTDYNSPLHF
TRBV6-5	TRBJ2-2	CASNPQGQNTGELFF
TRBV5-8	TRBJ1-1	CASSTWRGSNTEAFF
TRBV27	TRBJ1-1	CASSFRDRTWEAFF
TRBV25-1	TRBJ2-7	CATRGGTLFYEQYF
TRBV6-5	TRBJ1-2	CASGQDVSYGYTF
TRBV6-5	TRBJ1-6	CASRPPGQGNSPLHF
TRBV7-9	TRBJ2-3	CASSLAIGTGSTDTQYF
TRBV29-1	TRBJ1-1	CSVPGTEAFF
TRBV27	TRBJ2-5	CASSYRQGGWETQYF
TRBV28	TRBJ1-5	CASSGTGSNQPQHF
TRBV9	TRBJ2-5	CASSAQGGQETQYF
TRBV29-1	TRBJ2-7	CSASWRGDEQYF
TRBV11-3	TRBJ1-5	CATRAGEVDSNQPQHF
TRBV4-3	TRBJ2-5	CASSQGTSGGETQYF
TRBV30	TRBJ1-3	CAWSWTAGNTIYF
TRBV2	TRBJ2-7	CATRGGTYEQYF
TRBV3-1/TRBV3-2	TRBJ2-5	CASSQPGLGINRVETQYF
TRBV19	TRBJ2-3	CASKRGVSTDTQYF
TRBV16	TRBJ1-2	CASSQSGTYGYTF
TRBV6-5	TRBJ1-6	CATMLGWRVTPLHF
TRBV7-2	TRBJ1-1	CASSLRTDEAFF
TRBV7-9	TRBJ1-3	CASSLGGNTIYF
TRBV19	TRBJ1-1	CASSIYRGGGNTEAFF
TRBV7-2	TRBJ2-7	CASSYRVFEQYF
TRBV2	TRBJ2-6	CASSVLANVLTF
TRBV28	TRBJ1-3	CASSLSPDSPHGNTIYF
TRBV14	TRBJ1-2	CASSPSWTGGLGYTF
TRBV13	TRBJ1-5	CASSFQGNQPQHF
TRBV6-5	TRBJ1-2	CASSYAREGYGYTF
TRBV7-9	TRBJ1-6	CASSRRARTGQGSSPLHF
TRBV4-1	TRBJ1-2	CASSQGQGRGYTF
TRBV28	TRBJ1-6	CASRGQSYNSPLHF
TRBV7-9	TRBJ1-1	CASAYVGLPNTEAFF
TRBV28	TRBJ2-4	CASSPPGVQAKNIQYF
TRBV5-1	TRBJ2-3	CASSRGQGTDTQYF
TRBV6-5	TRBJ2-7	CASSYGTPRAYEQYF
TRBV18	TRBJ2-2	CASSPTGLFTGELFF
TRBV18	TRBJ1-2	CASSLRQGDGANYGYTF